A selection of T cell receptor beta chains follows, all from one sample in a study of OX40 agonist ivuxolimab in advanced cancers. Method: immunoSEQ multiplex PCR; TCRdb's copy keeps in-frame clones and lacks some. The sample consists of more than 80,000 clones, roughly 87% of them appearing once. The source was CD4+ or CD8+ T cells sorted from blood, collected in a trial of the OX40 agonist ivuxolimab. Receptors originate from an adult with an advanced solid tumor such as melanoma, head and neck, liver or kidney cancer. Each CDR3 is given with its conserved first and last residue. The D gene is left open where the match is weak. For some rows the clone size is stated as once, few or many, or as a class when expanded; others skip it.

D: -; size: -; J: TRBJ2-2; V: TRBV7-2; CDR3: CASSPQPGANTGELFF; DNA: TGTGCCAGCAGCCCTCAACCGGGGGCCAACACCGGGGAGCTGTTTTTT
D: -; size: -; J: TRBJ2-7; V: TRBV9; CDR3: CASSVDVHSYEQYF; DNA: TGTGCCAGCAGCGTAGACGTTCACTCCTACGAGCAGTACTTC
D: -; size: -; J: TRBJ2-1; V: TRBV15; CDR3: CATSRASGNEQFF; DNA: TGTGCCACCAGCAGAGCCTCGGGGAATGAGCAGTTCTTC
D: -; size: -; J: TRBJ1-5; V: TRBV6-1; CDR3: CASSEVRGRNQPQHF; DNA: TGTGCCAGCAGTGAAGTTCGGGGGCGCAATCAGCCCCAGCATTTT
D: -; size: once; J: TRBJ1-4; V: TRBV9; CDR3: CASSVETVNEKLFF; DNA: TGTGCCAGCAGCGTAGAGACAGTTAATGAAAAACTGTTTTTT
D: -; size: once; J: TRBJ1-2; V: TRBV4-2; CDR3: CASSQDRNYGYTF; DNA: TGTGCCAGCAGCCAAGATAGGAACTATGGCTACACCTTC
D: TRBD1; size: once; J: TRBJ2-1; V: TRBV9; CDR3: CASSLGTADSNEQFF; DNA: TGTGCCAGCAGCTTAGGGACAGCAGACTCCAATGAGCAGTTCTTC
D: -; size: -; J: TRBJ2-6; V: TRBV9; CDR3: CASSVEVEGLGANVLTF; DNA: TGTGCCAGCAGCGTAGAGGTAGAGGGGCTTGGGGCCAACGTCCTGACTTTC
D: -; size: -; J: TRBJ2-3; V: TRBV9; CDR3: CASSYTGTDTQYF; DNA: TGTGCCAGCAGCTATACAGGGACAGATACGCAGTATTTT
D: TRBD2; size: few; J: TRBJ2-3; V: TRBV30; CDR3: CACPRVSGGADTQYF; DNA: TGTGCCTGTCCCCGGGTGAGCGGGGGCGCAGATACGCAGTATTTT
D: TRBD1; size: -; J: TRBJ1-1; V: TRBV2; CDR3: CASSRNRQGGTEAFF; DNA: TGTGCCAGCAGCCGAAACCGACAGGGGGGCACTGAAGCTTTCTTT
D: -; size: -; J: TRBJ2-2; V: TRBV15; CDR3: CATSRDFVQTGQNTGELFF; DNA: TGTGCCACCAGCAGAGACTTTGTCCAAACCGGACAAAACACCGGGGAGCTGTTTTTT
D: -; size: -; J: TRBJ2-1; V: TRBV7-3; CDR3: CASSSVGGSYNEQFF; DNA: TGTGCCAGCAGCTCCGTAGGGGGCTCCTACAATGAGCAGTTCTTC
D: -; size: -; J: TRBJ1-1; V: TRBV18; CDR3: CASSETKSNTEAFF; DNA: TGTGCCAGCTCCGAAACGAAGTCGAACACTGAAGCTTTCTTT
D: -; size: -; J: TRBJ1-1; V: TRBV7-2; CDR3: CASSLKSAHEAFF; DNA: TGTGCCAGCAGCTTAAAGTCGGCGCACGAAGCTTTCTTT
D: TRBD1; size: -; J: TRBJ1-5; V: TRBV2; CDR3: CASSEVNGQADGNQPQHF; DNA: TGTGCCAGCAGTGAAGTGAACGGACAGGCGGACGGCAATCAGCCCCAGCATTTT
D: TRBD1; size: once; J: TRBJ1-1; V: TRBV5-1; CDR3: CASSLDRENEAFF; DNA: TGCGCCAGCAGCTTAGACAGGGAAAATGAAGCTTTCTTT